This TCR beta chain was profiled in a study of control samples from healthy donors and cancer patients. V was clipped by 2 bases and J by 9 bases; unmatched bases: 11. This CDR3 contains 15 residues. The V gene's germline CDR1 is SGHRS and CDR2 YFSETQ. Assay: immunoSEQ multiplex PCR; the TCRdb copy retains only in-frame clones and omits some. The sample holds 140,000 to 150,000 clones, 80% to 95% seen once. The chain is built from TRBV5-1 and TRBJ2-1; TRBD2 matches at 7 bases. The sequence was obtained from a man between 18 and 35 years old in good health. The material sequenced was blood. CDR3 sequence reads: CASSLTSAGGFEQFF. CDR3 nucleotides: TGCGCCAGCAGCTTAACTAGCGCCGGAGGCTTTGAGCAGTTCTTC.